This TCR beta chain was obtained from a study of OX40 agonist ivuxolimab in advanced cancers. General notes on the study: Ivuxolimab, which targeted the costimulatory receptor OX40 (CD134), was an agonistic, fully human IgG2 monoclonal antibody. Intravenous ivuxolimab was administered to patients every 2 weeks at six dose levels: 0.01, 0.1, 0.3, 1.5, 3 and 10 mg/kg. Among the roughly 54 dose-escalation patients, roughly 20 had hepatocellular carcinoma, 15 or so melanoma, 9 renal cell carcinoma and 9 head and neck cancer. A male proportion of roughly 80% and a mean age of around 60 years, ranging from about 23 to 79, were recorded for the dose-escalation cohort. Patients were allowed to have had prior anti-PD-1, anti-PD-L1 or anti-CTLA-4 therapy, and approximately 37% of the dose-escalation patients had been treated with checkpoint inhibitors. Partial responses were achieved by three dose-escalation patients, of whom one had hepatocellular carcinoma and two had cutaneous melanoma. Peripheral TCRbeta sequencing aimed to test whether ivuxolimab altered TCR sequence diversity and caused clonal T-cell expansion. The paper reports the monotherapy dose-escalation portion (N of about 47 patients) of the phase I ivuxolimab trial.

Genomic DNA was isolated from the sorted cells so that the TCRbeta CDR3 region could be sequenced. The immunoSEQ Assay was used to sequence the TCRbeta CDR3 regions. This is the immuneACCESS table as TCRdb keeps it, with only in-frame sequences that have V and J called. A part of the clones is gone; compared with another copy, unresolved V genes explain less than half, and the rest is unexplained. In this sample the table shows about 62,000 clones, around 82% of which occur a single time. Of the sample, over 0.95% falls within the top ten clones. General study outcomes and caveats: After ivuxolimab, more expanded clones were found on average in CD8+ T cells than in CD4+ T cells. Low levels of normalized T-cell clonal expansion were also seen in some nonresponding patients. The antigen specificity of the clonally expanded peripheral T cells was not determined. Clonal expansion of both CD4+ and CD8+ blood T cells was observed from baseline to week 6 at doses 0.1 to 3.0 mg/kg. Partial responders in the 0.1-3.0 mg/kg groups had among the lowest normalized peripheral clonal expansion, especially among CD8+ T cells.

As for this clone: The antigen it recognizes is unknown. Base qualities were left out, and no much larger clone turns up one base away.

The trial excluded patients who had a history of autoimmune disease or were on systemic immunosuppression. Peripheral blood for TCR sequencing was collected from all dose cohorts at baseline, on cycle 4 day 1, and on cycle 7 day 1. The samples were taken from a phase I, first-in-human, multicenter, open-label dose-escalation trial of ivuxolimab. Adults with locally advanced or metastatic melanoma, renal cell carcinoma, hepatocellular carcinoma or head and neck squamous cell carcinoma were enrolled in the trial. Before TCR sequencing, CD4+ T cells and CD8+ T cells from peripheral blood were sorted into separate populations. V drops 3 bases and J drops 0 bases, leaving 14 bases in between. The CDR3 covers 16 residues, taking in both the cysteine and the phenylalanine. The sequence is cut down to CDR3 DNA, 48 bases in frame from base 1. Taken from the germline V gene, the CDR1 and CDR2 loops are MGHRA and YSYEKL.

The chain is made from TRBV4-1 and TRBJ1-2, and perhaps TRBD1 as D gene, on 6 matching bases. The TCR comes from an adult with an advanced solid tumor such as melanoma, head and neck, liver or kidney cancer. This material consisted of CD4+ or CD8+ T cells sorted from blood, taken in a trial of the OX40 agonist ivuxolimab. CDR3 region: CASSHQGTAANYGYTF. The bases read TGCGCCAGCAGCCACCAGGGGACCGCCGCTAACTATGGCTACACCTTC.